This entry features one T cell receptor (beta chain) sequence. Tregs were sorted as CD4+CD25+CD127-/low cells. This CDR3 contains 13 residues. The germline V and J ends were trimmed by 8 bases and 6 bases, with 17 bases remaining between them. The germline gives CDR1 SEHNR, CDR2 FQNEAQ (reference sequence). Using its own MiXCR run on the 5' RACE reads, TCRdb lists one record per CDR3 protein. The sample has tens of thousands of distinct CDR3 sequences; approximately 27% are singletons. The sequenced sample consisted of tumor-infiltrating Tregs sorted from the breast tumor. The source of this sequence is a female donor with breast cancer. J is TRBJ2-7 and V is TRBV7-9, with D possibly TRBD1 on 6 matching bases. The CDR3 nucleotides read TGTGCCAGCCGAAACAGGGTAGGGTTCGAGCAGTACTTC. It yields the protein CASRNRVGFEQYF.